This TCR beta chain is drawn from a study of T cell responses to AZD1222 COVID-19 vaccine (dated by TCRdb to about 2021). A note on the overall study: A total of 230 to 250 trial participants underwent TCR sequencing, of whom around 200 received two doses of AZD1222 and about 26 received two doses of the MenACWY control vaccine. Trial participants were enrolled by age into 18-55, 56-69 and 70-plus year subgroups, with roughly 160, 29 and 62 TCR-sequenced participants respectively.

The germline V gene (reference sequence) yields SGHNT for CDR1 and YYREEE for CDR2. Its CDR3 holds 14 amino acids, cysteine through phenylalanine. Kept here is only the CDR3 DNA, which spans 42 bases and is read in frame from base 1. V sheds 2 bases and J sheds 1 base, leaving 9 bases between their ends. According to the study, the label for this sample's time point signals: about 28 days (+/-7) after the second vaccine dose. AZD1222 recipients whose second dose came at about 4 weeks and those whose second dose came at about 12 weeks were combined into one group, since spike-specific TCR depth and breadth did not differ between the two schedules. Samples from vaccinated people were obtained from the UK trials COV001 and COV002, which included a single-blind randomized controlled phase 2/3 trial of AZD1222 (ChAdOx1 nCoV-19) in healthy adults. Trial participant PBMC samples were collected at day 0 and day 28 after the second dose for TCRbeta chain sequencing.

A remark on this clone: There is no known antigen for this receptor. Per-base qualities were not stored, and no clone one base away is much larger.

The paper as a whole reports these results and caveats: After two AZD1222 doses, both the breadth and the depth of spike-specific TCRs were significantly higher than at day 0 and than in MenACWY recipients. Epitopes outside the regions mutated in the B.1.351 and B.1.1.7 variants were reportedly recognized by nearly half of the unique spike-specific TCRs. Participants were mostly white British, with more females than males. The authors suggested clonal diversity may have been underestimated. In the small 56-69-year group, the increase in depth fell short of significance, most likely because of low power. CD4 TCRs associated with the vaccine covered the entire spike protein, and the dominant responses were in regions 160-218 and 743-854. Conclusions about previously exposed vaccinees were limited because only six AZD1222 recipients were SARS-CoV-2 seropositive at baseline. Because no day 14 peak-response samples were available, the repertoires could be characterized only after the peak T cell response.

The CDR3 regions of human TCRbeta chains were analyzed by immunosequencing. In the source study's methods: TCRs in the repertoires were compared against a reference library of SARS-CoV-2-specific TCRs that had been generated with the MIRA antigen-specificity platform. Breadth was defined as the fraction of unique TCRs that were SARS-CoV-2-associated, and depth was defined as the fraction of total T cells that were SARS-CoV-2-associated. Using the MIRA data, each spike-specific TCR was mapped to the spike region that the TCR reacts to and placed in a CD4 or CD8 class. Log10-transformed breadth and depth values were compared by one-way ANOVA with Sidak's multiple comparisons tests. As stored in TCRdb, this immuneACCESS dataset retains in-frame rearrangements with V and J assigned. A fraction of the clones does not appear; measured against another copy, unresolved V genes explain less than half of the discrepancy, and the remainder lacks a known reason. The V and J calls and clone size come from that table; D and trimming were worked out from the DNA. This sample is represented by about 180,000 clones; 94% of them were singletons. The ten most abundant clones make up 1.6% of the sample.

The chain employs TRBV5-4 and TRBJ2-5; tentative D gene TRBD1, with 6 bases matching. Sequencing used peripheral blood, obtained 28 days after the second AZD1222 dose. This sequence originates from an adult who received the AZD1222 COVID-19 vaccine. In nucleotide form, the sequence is TGTGCCAGCAGCTTCCCGACAGGCCAAGAGACCCAGTACTTC. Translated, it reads CASSFPTGQETQYF.